The clone carrying this T cell receptor (beta chain) was found once. Its antigen is unidentified. This may come from a read error, since a much larger clone is one base off. The sample belongs to a study of T-cell reconstitution after alpha-beta-depleted transplantation in children. Notes on the study in general: High day-60 TCRbeta diversity in some patients came from surviving recipient T cells and thymic progenitors.

The germline V gene has CDR1 SGHRS and CDR2 YFSETQ. V gave up 4 bases and J gave up 6 bases; unmatched junction bases: 10. The CDR3 has 16 amino acids. The library targeted TCRbeta and was prepared with unique molecular identifiers. One entry per CDR3 protein results from TCRdb running MiXCR on the PCR reads. The repertoire holds approximately 290,000 distinct CDR3 sequences, with 11% as singletons. The source material was peripheral blood, sampled 180 days after TCRalphabeta/CD19-depleted stem cell transplant. This TCR was sampled from a male patient between 2 and 10 years old who had a stem cell transplant for chronic granulomatous disease, so the T cells may come from the graft donor. V gene TRBV5-1 combines with J gene TRBJ2-5; 12 bases map to TRBD2. CDR3 protein: CASSKWTSGTQKTQYF. The DNA of the CDR3 is TGCGCCAGCAGCAAGTGGACTAGCGGGACTCAAAAGACCCAGTACTTC. The full variable domain, rest sourced from reference TRBV5-1 and TRBJ2-5, is KAGVTQTPRYLIKTRGQQVTLSCSPISGHRSVSWYQQTPGQGLQFLFEYFSETQRNKGNFPGRFSGRQFSNSRSEMNVSTLELGDSALYLCASSKWTSGTQKTQYFGPGTRLLVL.